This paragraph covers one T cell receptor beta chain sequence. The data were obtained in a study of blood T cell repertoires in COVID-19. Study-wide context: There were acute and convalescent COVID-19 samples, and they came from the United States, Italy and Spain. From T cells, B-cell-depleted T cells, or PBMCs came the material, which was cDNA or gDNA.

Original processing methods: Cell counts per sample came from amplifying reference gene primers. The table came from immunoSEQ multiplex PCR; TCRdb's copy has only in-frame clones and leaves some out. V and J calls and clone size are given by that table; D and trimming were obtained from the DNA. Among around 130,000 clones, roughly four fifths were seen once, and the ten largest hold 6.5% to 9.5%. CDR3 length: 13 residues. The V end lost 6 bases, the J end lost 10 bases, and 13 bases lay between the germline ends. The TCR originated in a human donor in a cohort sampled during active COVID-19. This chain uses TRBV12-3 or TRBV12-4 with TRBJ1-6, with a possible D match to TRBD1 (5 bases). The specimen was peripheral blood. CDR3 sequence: CASSSGLGSPLHF. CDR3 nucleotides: TGTGCCAGCAGCTCAGGGTTGGGGTCACCCCTCCACTTT.